This is a list of T cell receptor beta chains from one sample in a study of technical replicates of blood from four donors. Here immunoSEQ multiplex PCR was the method, and the copy in TCRdb shows in-frame clones only, minus some. The sample consists of 70,000 to 85,000 clones, roughly 97% of them appearing once. Sequences were obtained from T cells isolated from PBMCs. The receptors shown here come from a human donor in good health. Each CDR3 is given with its conserved first and last residue. Each record gives: D gene, V gene, J gene, CDR3 protein, CDR3 DNA. The D gene is left open where the match is weak.

>TRBD2|TRBV5-1|TRBJ2-5
CASANAGGEETQYF
TGCGCCAGCGCGAACGCGGGGGGAGAAGAGACCCAGTACTTC
>TRBD1|TRBV28|TRBJ1-2
CASATSWTGGGGYTF
TGTGCCAGCGCAACCTCTTGGACAGGAGGAGGAGGCTACACCTTC
>TRBD2|TRBV9|TRBJ2-7
CASSVASGSNYEQYF
TGTGCCAGCAGCGTAGCTAGCGGTTCTAATTACGAGCAGTACTTC
>TRBD1|TRBV6-1|TRBJ1-6
CAGTGGNSPLHF
TGTGCCGGGACAGGGGGCAATTCACCCCTCCACTTT
>TRBD1|TRBV5-1|TRBJ1-2
CASSLLGQGNYGYTF
TGCGCCAGCAGCTTATTGGGACAGGGGAACTATGGCTACACCTTC
>TRBD1|TRBV30|TRBJ1-6
CAWRPKDRTNSPLHF
TGTGCCTGGAGGCCAAAGGACAGGACTAATTCACCCCTCCACTTT
>TRBD1|TRBV30|TRBJ2-7
CAWKGAGSRGYEQYF
TGTGCCTGGAAGGGGGCTGGATCTCGTGGCTACGAGCAGTACTTC
>.|TRBV30|TRBJ2-3
CAWTTSVDTQYF
TGTGCCTGGACAACGTCGGTAGATACGCAGTATTTT
>.|TRBV6-1|TRBJ1-1
CASSEGGREAFF
TGTGCCAGCAGTGAGGGAGGCAGGGAAGCTTTCTTT
>.|TRBV6-5|TRBJ2-7
CASSPGAGSNEQYF
TGTGCCAGCAGCCCAGGGGCCGGGTCCAACGAGCAGTACTTC